This record covers a single T cell receptor beta chain. Its target is unknown. The CDR3 contains 14 residues. CDR1 is SGHTA and CDR2 is FQGTGA in the germline V gene. Trimming cost V 5 bases and J 3 bases, with 12 bases left between them. These data belong to a study of CD8 T cells in Susac syndrome. Findings of the study overall: The study acknowledged a relatively small number of individuals in its TCR sequencing and HLA analysis.

TCR beta sequences were obtained from blood CD8+ and CD4+ T cells. Purification of the CD8+ and CD4+ T cells relied on negative isolation, and TEMRA cells underwent FACS enrichment. Random hexamers served to reverse transcribe roughly 0.5 to 1 ug RNA. By means of immunoSEQ multiplex PCR, TCR beta CDR3 spanning 54 Vbeta and 13 Jbeta underwent amplification. TCRdb processed the immunoSEQ multiplex PCR reads anew with MiXCR; each CDR3 protein has one entry. The repertoire includes 120,000 or so distinct CDR3 sequences, around 94% of them detected once, and approximately 0.093% sits in the top ten. The sequenced sample was CD4+ T cells from PBMCs. The chain couples TRBV7-3 to TRBJ2-3; D not certain. This receptor was obtained from a human donor with multiple sclerosis. CDR3 sequence (DNA): TGTGCCAGCAGCCCTTCTCCCGGGACAGATACGCAGTATTTT. It codes for CASSPSPGTDTQYF. The variable domain in full, completed from reference TRBV7-3 and TRBJ2-3, reads GAGVSQTPSNKVTEKGKYVELRCDPISGHTALYWYRQSLGQGPEFLIYFQGTGAADDSGLPNDRFFAVRPEGSVSTLKIQRTERGDSAVYLCASSPSPGTDTQYFGPGTRLTVL.